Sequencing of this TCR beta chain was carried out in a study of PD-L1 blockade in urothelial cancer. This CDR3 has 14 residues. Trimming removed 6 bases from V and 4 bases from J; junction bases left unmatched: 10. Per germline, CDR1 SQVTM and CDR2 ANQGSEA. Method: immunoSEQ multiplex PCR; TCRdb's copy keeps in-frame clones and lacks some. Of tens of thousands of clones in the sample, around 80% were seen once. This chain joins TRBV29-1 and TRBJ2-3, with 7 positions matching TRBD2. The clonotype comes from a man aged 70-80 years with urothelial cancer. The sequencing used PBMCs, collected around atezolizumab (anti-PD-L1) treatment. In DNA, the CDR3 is TGCAGCGTGGGGGGGTGGGACGGCCCAGATACGCAGTATTTT. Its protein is CSVGGWDGPDTQYF.